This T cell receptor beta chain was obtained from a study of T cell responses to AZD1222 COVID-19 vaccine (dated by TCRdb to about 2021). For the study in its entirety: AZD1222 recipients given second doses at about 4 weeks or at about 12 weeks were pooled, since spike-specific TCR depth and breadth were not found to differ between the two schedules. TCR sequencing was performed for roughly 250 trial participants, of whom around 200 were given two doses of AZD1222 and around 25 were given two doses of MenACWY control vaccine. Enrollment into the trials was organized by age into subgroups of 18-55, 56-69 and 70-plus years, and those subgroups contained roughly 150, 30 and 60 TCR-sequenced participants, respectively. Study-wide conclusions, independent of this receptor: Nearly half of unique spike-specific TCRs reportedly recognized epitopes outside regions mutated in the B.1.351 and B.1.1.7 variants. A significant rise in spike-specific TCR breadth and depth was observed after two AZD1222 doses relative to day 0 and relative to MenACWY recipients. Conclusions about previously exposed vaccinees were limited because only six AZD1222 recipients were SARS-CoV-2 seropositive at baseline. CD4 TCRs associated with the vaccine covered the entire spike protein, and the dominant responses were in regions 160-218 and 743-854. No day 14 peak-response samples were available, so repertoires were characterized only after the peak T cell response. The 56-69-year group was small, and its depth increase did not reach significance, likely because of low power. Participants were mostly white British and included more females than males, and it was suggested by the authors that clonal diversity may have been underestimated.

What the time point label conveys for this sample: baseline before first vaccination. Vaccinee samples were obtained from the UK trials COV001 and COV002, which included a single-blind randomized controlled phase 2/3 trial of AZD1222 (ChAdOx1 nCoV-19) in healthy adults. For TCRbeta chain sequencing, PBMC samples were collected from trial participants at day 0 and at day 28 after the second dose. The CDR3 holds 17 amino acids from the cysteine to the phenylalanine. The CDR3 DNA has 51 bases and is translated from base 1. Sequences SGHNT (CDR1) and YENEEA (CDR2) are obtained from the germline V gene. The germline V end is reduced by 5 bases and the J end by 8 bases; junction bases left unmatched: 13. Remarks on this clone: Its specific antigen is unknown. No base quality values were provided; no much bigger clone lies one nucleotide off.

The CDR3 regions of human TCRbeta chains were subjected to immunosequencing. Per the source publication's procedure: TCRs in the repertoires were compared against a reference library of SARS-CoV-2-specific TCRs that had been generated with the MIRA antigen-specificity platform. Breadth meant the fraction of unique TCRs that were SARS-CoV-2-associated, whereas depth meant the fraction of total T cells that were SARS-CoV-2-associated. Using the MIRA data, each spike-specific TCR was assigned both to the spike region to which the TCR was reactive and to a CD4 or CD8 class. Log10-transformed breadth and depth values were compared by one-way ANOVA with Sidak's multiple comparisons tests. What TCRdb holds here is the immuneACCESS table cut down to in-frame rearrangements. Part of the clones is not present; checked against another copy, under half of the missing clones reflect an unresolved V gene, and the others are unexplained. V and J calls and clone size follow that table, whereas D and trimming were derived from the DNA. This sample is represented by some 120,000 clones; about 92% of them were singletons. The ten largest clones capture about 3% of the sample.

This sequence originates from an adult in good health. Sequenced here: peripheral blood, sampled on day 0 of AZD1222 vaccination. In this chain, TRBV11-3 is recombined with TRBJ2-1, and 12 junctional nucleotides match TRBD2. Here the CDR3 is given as CASSRRLAGEGSDEQFF. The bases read TGTGCCAGCAGCCGCAGACTAGCGGGAGAGGGTAGCGATGAGCAGTTCTTC.